Following are 3 T cell receptor beta chains from one sample sequenced in a study of shared clonotypes between healthy human individuals. Assay: immunoSEQ multiplex PCR; the TCRdb copy retains only in-frame clones and omits some. The sample lists 1.4 million or so clones, 98% to 99% occurring once. The source material was naive CD4+ T cells sorted from blood. Subset: CD45RA+ positively selected. The receptor source for this set is a man aged 30-40 years in good health.

The V gene is TRBV15, the J gene TRBJ1-2; 9 bases are a match to TRBD1. The CDR3 is 15 residues long. Per germline, CDR1 LNHNV and CDR2 YYDKDF (reference sequence). J lost 2 bases, V lost 6 bases, and 7 bases had no gene match. CDR3 sequence reads: CATRVTGGTNYGYTF. Here the CDR3 DNA reads TGTGCCACCAGGGTTACAGGGGGCACAAACTATGGCTACACCTTC.

This chain joins TRBV9 and TRBJ1-2; D is possibly TRBD1 (5 bases). V lost 0 bases and J lost 2, with 8 bases in between. Germline V CDR1 and CDR2: SGDLS, YYNGEE. This CDR3 spans 14 amino acids. The DNA of the CDR3 is TGTGCCAGCAGCGTAGGCAGGGAGAACTATGGCTACACCTTC. It specifies CASSVGRENYGYTF. Combining the CDR3 with reference TRBV9 and TRBJ1-2 gives the whole variable domain DSGVTQTPKHLITATGQRVTLRCSPRSGDLSVYWYQQSLDQGLQFLIQYYNGEERAKGNILERFSAQQFPDLHSELNLSSLELGDSALYFCASSVGRENYGYTFGSGTRLTVV.

On this clone: Additional DNA sequences in this sample encode the identical CDR3. This chain connects TRBV28 to TRBJ2-7; D might be TRBD1 (6 bases). Germline assignment: CDR1 MDHEN and CDR2 SYDVKM. CDR3 size: 13 residues. V lost 3 bases and J lost 1, with 7 bases in between. CDR3 region: CASSFRGSYEQYF. CDR3 nucleotides: TGTGCCAGCAGTTTTAGGGGGTCCTACGAGCAGTACTTC.